A single sample is the source of the 30 T cell receptor beta chains below, sequenced in a study of Ad26.COV2.S vaccination and SARS-CoV-2 variants. Assay used: immunoSEQ multiplex PCR; TCRdb lists only in-frame clones, some missing. The sample consists of some 480,000 clones, roughly 89% of them appearing once. The treatment here: around 19 received Ad26.COV2.S at low or high dose, single or two shots; a few received placebo; per-sample allocation not given. Following the first vaccine or placebo injection, samples were taken on day 63. The starting material was peripheral blood, obtained in a trial of Ad26.COV2.S vaccine versus placebo. All receptors derive from a person between 18 and 60 years old who received the Ad26.COV2.S COVID-19 vaccine or a placebo.

This clone appeared a single time. The chain couples TRBV6-5 to TRBJ1-6, with 9 nucleotides matching TRBD1. CDR1 is MNHEY, CDR2 SVGAGI, per germline. The CDR3 spans 14 residues. The V segment lost 6 bases and the J segment 7 bases; nucleotides outside the gene matches: 4. The CDR3 reads CASSPTGGNSPLHF. The CDR3 nucleotides read TGTGCCAGCAGCCCCACAGGGGGCAATTCACCCCTCCACTTT.

This clone appeared a single time. The CDR3 sequence is CASSSNWGGITDTQYF. The CDR3 DNA is TGCGCCAGCAGCTCCAACTGGGGGGGTATCACAGATACGCAGTATTTT. The chain is built from TRBV5-1 and TRBJ2-3, with 7 bases lining up with TRBD2. The CDR3 has 16 amino acids. Trimming removed 3 bases from V and 2 bases from J; junction bases left unmatched: 9. CDR1 and CDR2 from the germline V gene are SGHRS and YFSETQ.

V and J are TRBV5-5 and TRBJ1-2, with D perhaps matching TRBD1 (5 bases). Germline values: CDR1 SGHKS, CDR2 YYEKEE (reference sequence). The V gene lost 0 bases and the J gene lost 4 bases, with 10 bases spanning the gap. The CDR3 has 14 amino acids. This chain's CDR3 is CASSLVRAGYGYTF. The CDR3 nucleotides read TGTGCCAGCAGCTTGGTCAGGGCAGGCTATGGCTACACCTTC.

This chain uses TRBV7-2 with TRBJ2-1; no clear D. CDR1 and CDR2 (germline): SGHTA, FQGNSA. The ends were cut back, 5 bases at V and 4 bases at J, with 15 bases in the middle. This CDR3 is built from 15 residues. CDR3 DNA: TGTGCCAGCAGCCCGGTCCAAACCTTATACAATGAGCAGTTCTTC. Translating it yields CASSPVQTLYNEQFF.

The J gene is TRBJ2-3, the V gene TRBV28; D gene uncertain. With 1 base removed from V and 5 bases from J, the gap between germline ends came to 7 bases. Germline V gene sequence: CDR1 MDHEN, CDR2 SYDVKM. This CDR3 contains 13 residues. In DNA, the CDR3 is TGTGCCAGCAGTTTATATTTGGGAGATACGCAGTATTTT. Translation gives CASSLYLGDTQYF.

This chain links TRBV6-9 with TRBJ2-7; the D is unclear. The CDR3 contains 13 residues. Germline V gives CDR1 MNHGY, CDR2 SVAAGI. V lost 11 bases to trimming and J lost 2 bases, with 16 bases between them. CDR3: CAPRRGGTYEQYF. The CDR3 nucleotides read TGTGCCCCCCGCCGAGGTGGGACCTACGAGCAGTACTTC.

This chain joins TRBV28 and TRBJ2-7; no reliable D call. Germline V gene data show CDR1 as MDHEN and CDR2 as SYDVKM. This CDR3 has 11 amino acids. The V end lost 5 bases, the J end lost 13 bases, and 15 bases lay between the germline ends. In nucleotides, the CDR3 is TGTGCCAGCAGTCCCCAATTGTCTCTCTACTTC. Its protein is CASSPQLSLYF.

V is TRBV5-1 and J is TRBJ2-1, with 10 bases aligning to TRBD2. V was clipped by 3 bases and J by 7 bases; unmatched bases: 13. In germline, CDR1 is SGHRS, CDR2 YFSETQ. This CDR3 region has 17 residues. This CDR3 reads CASSSQPLAGEGNEQFF. The DNA for the CDR3 is TGCGCCAGCAGCTCGCAACCCCTAGCGGGAGAAGGGAATGAGCAGTTCTTC.

The gene calls are TRBV6-5 and TRBJ2-1; 10 positions agree with TRBD2. The J segment lost 0 bases and the V segment lost 8 bases, leaving 4 bases of the junction unmatched. CDR1 is MNHEY, CDR2 SVGAGI, per germline. The CDR3 totals 15 residues. The CDR3 bases are TGTGCCAGCTTAGCGGGAGGTAGCTCCTACAATGAGCAGTTCTTC. Encoded protein: CASLAGGSSYNEQFF.

The rearrangement joins TRBV2 to TRBJ2-3; 7 bases match TRBD1. The CDR3 length is 15 residues. Germline V gene lookup returns CDR1 SNHLY and CDR2 FYNNEI. Trimming took 2 bases from V and 0 from J; bases not matched to a gene: 2. CDR3 DNA: TGTGCCAGCAGTGAACTCAGGGGGAGCACAGATACGCAGTATTTT. Translation gives CASSELRGSTDTQYF.

This clone turned up a few times. The rearrangement uses TRBV6-6 and TRBJ1-2, with a possible D match to TRBD1 (5 bases). Germline CDR1 reads MNHNY; CDR2 reads SVGAGI (reference sequence). Trimming cost V 5 bases and J 4 bases, with 17 bases left between them. The CDR3 contains 15 residues. The CDR3 DNA follows: TGTGCCAGCAGTAGGCCTCGGGGGGTTGGCTATGGCTACACCTTC. Translating gives CASSRPRGVGYGYTF.

The genes are TRBV3-1 (or the pseudogene TRBV3-2) and TRBJ2-1; TRBD2 might be the D (5 bases). This CDR3 has 12 residues. In germline, CDR1 is LGHDT, CDR2 YNNKEL (reference sequence). V was shortened by 0 bases and J by 12 bases, with 9 bases between the two germline ends. CDR3: CASSQDEGRQFF. CDR3 nucleotide sequence: TGTGCCAGCAGCCAAGACGAGGGTAGGCAGTTCTTC.

The chain has TRBV27 and TRBJ2-7; D may be TRBD2 (6 bases). Germline V gene data show CDR1 as MNHEY and CDR2 as SMNVEV (reference sequence). The CDR3 covers 14 residues. Trimming left V 5 bases short and J 6 bases short, with 17 bases between. CDR3 residues: CASSRRTGLIEQYF. The CDR3 region has the DNA TGTGCCAGCAGTCGACGCACGGGACTCATCGAGCAGTACTTC.

V usage is TRBV12-3 or TRBV12-4 and J usage is TRBJ1-2; D gene unclear. This CDR3 comprises 12 residues. With 2 bases removed from V and 4 bases from J, the gap between germline ends came to 5 bases. CDR3 DNA sequence: TGTGCCAGCAGTTTATTCTCCTATGGCTACACCTTC. Protein: CASSLFSYGYTF.

The chain links TRBV10-3 to TRBJ2-7; possibly TRBD2 for D (5 bases). V shed 5 bases and J shed 2 bases, with 10 bases lying between them. The CDR3 extends over 13 amino acids. Germline V gene data show CDR1 as ENHRY and CDR2 as SYGVKD. CDR3: CAISNRLTYEQYF. The CDR3 coding sequence is TGTGCCATCAGTAATAGACTAACCTACGAGCAGTACTTC.

The V and J genes are TRBV7-9 and TRBJ2-7, with TRBD1 as a possible D gene (6 bases). The CDR3 is 14 residues long. The germline V and J ends were trimmed by 4 bases and 6 bases, with 16 bases remaining between them. From germline, CDR1 is SEHNR and CDR2 FQNEAQ (reference sequence). The CDR3 spells CASSSQTGRSEQYF. The CDR3 DNA follows: TGTGCCAGCAGCTCCCAGACAGGACGGAGCGAGCAGTACTTC.

V gene TRBV5-1 combines with J gene TRBJ2-3; possibly TRBD2 for D (6 bases). CDR3 length equals 16 residues. Trimming shortened V by 0 bases and J by 0 bases, and 11 bases separated the two germline ends. From germline, CDR1 is SGHRS and CDR2 YFSETQ. The CDR3 is CASSLGVLASTDTQYF. For the CDR3, the DNA is TGCGCCAGCAGCTTGGGTGTTCTAGCGAGCACAGATACGCAGTATTTT.

The V and J genes are TRBV10-3 and TRBJ2-3; no clear D. Trimming stripped 6 bases from V and 6 bases from J, with 10 bases between. Germline assignment: CDR1 ENHRY and CDR2 SYGVKD. This CDR3 region has 12 residues. The CDR3 loop is CAISPLGDTQYF. The CDR3 bases are TGTGCCATCAGCCCTCTCGGTGATACGCAGTATTTT.

This chain links TRBV11-2 with TRBJ2-1, with 7 nucleotides matching TRBD1. Trimming cost V 0 bases and J 6 bases; bases outside gene matches: 8. This CDR3 has 16 residues. Germline lookup yields CDR1 SGHAT and CDR2 FQNNGV. The CDR3 nucleotides are TGTGCCAGCAGCTTAGAGGCGACAGGGCGTTTCAATGAGCAGTTCTTC. It encodes CASSLEATGRFNEQFF.

V gene TRBV5-4 combines with J gene TRBJ2-7, with D possibly matching TRBD2 (6 bases). CDR3 size: 13 residues. Trimming left V 4 bases short and J 6 bases short, with 14 bases between. The V gene's germline CDR1 is SGHNT and CDR2 YYREEE (reference sequence). The CDR3 is CASSPEMGGEQYF. The CDR3 DNA is TGTGCCAGCAGCCCGGAAATGGGGGGCGAGCAGTACTTC.

There are a few counts of this clone. This chain connects TRBV18 to TRBJ1-4; D gene uncertain. The CDR3 extends over 13 amino acids. The V gene lost 5 bases and the J gene lost 8 bases, with 12 bases spanning the gap. Germline-derived CDR1 and CDR2 are KGHSH and LQKENI. Here the CDR3 reads CASSTQVSEKLFF. CDR3 in DNA: TGTGCCAGCTCAACGCAAGTTTCCGAAAAACTGTTTTTT.

V usage is TRBV6-2 or TRBV6-3 and J usage is TRBJ2-2; D ambiguous. CDR1 is MNHEY, CDR2 SVGEGT, per germline. The V end lost 0 bases, the J end lost 1 base, and 9 bases lay between the germline ends. This CDR3 has 16 amino acids. CDR3 DNA sequence: TGTGCCAGCAGTTACTCGTACTCTAAGAACACCGGGGAGCTGTTTTTT. Encoded protein: CASSYSYSKNTGELFF.

The chain is built from TRBV7-9 and TRBJ2-1; TRBD1 matches 8 bases. V lost 3 bases to trimming and J lost 6 bases; unmatched junction nucleotides: 13. Per germline, CDR1 SEHNR and CDR2 FQNEAQ (reference sequence). This CDR3 contains 17 residues. The CDR3 spells CASSLHSGGQGANEQFF. Written as DNA, the CDR3 is TGTGCCAGCAGCTTGCATTCCGGTGGACAGGGCGCCAATGAGCAGTTCTTC.

The chain is built from TRBV2 and TRBJ2-7; 7 bases match TRBD2. CDR1 and CDR2 from the germline V gene are SNHLY and FYNNEI. The CDR3 runs 16 residues. Trimming took 1 base from V and 3 from J; bases not matched to a gene: 9. CDR3 in amino acids: CASSEELSGVYYEQYF. The DNA of the CDR3 is TGTGCCAGCAGTGAAGAGTTAAGCGGGGTCTACTACGAGCAGTACTTC.

The chain carries TRBV10-3 and TRBJ1-4, with a possible D match to TRBD1 (5 bases). There are 13 residues in the CDR3. Trimming shortened V by 6 bases and J by 4 bases, and 9 bases separated the two germline ends. Germline lookup yields CDR1 ENHRY and CDR2 SYGVKD. In DNA, the CDR3 is TGTGCCATCAGGGAGGGGCTTAATGAAAAACTGTTTTTT. It codes for CAIREGLNEKLFF.

The J gene is TRBJ1-1, the V gene TRBV5-1; D not resolved. The CDR3 is made up of 14 amino acids. Germline V gene data show CDR1 as SGHRS and CDR2 as YFSETQ. V lost 2 bases and J lost 4, with 12 bases in between. The chain's CDR3 is CASSLQGIATEAFF. For the CDR3, the DNA is TGCGCCAGCAGCTTACAAGGGATAGCCACTGAAGCTTTCTTT.

The rearrangement joins TRBV19 to TRBJ2-1; TRBD2 aligns across 12 bases. CDR1 is LNHDA and CDR2 is SQIVND in the germline V gene (reference sequence). The CDR3 sequence is 14 residues long. J gave up 7 bases and V 8 bases, and 6 bases lay outside the gene matches. CDR3 in amino acids: CASLAGGGRNEQFF. CDR3 sequence (DNA): TGTGCCAGTCTAGCGGGAGGGGGGAGGAATGAGCAGTTCTTC.

The rearrangement joins TRBV6-1 to TRBJ2-3; TRBD2 aligns across 8 bases. The ends lost 3 bases at V and 0 bases at J; junction bases unmatched: 8. This CDR3 has 17 residues. Germline-derived CDR1 and CDR2 are MNHNS and SASEGT. CDR3 nucleotide sequence: TGTGCCAGCAGTGATAGGGCGGGAGGTACAAGCACAGATACGCAGTATTTT. Amino acids: CASSDRAGGTSTDTQYF.

The rearrangement links TRBV5-8 to TRBJ2-7; TRBD1 matches at 7 bases. The CDR3 is 16 residues long. Trimming at V came to 2 bases and at J to 4 bases, leaving 12 bases not matched to a gene. The V gene's germline CDR1 is SGHTS and CDR2 YDEGEE. This CDR3 reads CASSFGTAGGWYEQYF. The CDR3 DNA reads TGTGCCAGCAGCTTCGGTACGGCAGGGGGTTGGTACGAGCAGTACTTC.

J is TRBJ2-6 and V is TRBV18; D gene ambiguous. The CDR3 runs 18 residues. Per the germline V gene, CDR1 is KGHSH and CDR2 is LQKENI. V lost 6 bases, J lost 0 bases, and 18 bases lay in between. CDR3 loop: CASSRAGPGNSGANVLTF. The CDR3 coding sequence is TGTGCCAGCTCTCGTGCCGGGCCAGGTAACTCTGGGGCCAACGTCCTGACTTTC.